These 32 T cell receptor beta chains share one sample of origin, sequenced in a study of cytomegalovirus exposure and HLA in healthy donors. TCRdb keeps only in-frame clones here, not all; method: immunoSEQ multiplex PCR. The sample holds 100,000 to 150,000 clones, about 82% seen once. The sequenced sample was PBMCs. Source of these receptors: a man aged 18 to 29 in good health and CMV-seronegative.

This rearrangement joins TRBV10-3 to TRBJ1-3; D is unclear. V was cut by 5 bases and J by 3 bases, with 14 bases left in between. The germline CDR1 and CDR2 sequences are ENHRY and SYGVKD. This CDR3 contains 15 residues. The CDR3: CAISPGDLHGNTIYF. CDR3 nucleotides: TGTGCCATCAGTCCCGGGGATTTGCATGGAAACACCATATATTTT.

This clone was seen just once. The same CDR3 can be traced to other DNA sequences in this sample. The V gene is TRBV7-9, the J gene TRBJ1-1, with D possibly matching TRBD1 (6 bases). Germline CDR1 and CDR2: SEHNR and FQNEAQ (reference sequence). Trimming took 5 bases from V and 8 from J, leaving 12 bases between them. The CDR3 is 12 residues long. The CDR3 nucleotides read TGTGCCAGCAGCCAGGTCGGGACAGAAGCTTTCTTT. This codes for CASSQVGTEAFF.

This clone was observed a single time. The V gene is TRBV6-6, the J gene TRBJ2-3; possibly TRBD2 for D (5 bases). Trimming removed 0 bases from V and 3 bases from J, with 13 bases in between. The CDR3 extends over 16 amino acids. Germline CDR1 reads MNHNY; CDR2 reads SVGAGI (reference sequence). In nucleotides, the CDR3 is TGTGCCAGCAGTTACTCGAGAGGGTTAGGGACAGATACGCAGTATTTT. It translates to CASSYSRGLGTDTQYF.

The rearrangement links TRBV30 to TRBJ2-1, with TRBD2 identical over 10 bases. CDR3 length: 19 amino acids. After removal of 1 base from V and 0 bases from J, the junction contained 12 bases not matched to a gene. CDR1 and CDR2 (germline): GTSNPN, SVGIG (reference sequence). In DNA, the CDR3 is TGTGCCTGGAGTGGAGCCCTAGCGGGGGACAAAAGCTCCTACAATGAGCAGTTCTTC. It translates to CAWSGALAGDKSSYNEQFF.

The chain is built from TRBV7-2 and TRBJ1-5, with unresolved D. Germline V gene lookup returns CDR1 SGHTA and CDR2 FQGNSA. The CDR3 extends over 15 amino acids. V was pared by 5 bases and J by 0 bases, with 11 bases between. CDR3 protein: CASSPDRYSNQPQHF. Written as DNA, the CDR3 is TGTGCCAGCAGCCCCGATCGGTATAGCAATCAGCCCCAGCATTTT.

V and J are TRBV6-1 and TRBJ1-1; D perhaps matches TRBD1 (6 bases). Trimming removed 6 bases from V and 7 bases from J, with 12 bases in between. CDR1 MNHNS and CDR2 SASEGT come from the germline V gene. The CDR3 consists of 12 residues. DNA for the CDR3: TGTGCCAGCAGATACAGGGAACATGAAGCTTTCTTT. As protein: CASRYREHEAFF.

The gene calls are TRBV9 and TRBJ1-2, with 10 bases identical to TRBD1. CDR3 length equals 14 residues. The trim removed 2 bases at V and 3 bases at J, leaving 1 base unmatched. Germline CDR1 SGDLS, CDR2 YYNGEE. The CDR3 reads CASSVGTGDYGYTF. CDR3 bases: TGTGCCAGCAGCGTGGGGACAGGGGACTATGGCTACACCTTC.

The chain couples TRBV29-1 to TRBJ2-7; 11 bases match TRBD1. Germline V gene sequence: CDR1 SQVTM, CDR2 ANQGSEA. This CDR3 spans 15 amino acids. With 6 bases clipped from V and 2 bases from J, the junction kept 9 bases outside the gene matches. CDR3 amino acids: CSVAAGQGATYEQYF. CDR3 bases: TGCAGCGTAGCGGCCGGACAGGGGGCAACCTACGAGCAGTACTTC.

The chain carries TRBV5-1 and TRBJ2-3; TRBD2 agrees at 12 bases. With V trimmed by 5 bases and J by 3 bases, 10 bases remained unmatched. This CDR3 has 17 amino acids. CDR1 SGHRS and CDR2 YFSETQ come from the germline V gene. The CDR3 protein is CASSQIPGTSGTDTQYF. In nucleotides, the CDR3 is TGCGCCAGCAGTCAGATCCCCGGGACTAGCGGGACAGATACGCAGTATTTT. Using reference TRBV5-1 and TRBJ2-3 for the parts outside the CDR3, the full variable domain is KAGVTQTPRYLIKTRGQQVTLSCSPISGHRSVSWYQQTPGQGLQFLFEYFSETQRNKGNFPGRFSGRQFSNSRSEMNVSTLELGDSALYLCASSQIPGTSGTDTQYFGPGTRLTVL.

The CDR3 region has the DNA TGTGCCAGCAGCTTAGAGCGCGGGGCACAAGCTTTCTTT. Amino acids: CASSLERGAQAFF. The chain is built from TRBV11-3 and TRBJ1-1; a weak D match, TRBD1 (5 bases). In germline, CDR1 is SGHNT, CDR2 YENEEA. CDR3 length equals 13 residues. V lost 0 bases to trimming and J lost 9 bases, with 11 bases between them.

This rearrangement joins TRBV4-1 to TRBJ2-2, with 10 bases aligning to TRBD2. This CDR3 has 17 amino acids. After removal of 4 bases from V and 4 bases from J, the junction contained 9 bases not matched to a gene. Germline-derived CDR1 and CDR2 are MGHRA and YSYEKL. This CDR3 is CASSRITSGESTGELFF. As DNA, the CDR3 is TGCGCCAGCAGCCGAATCACTAGCGGGGAGTCCACCGGGGAGCTGTTTTTT.

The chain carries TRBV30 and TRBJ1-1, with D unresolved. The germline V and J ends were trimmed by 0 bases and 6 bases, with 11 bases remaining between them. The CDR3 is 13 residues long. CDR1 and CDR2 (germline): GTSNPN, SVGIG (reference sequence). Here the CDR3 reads CAWSVTSAAEAFF. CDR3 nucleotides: TGTGCCTGGAGTGTAACGTCAGCGGCTGAAGCTTTCTTT.

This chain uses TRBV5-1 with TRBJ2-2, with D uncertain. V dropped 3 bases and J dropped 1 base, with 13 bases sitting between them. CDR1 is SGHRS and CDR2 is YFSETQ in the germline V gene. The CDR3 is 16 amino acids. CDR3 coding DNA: TGCGCCAGCAGCTCGGGTCCGGCGCAGAACACCGGGGAGCTGTTTTTT. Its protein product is CASSSGPAQNTGELFF.

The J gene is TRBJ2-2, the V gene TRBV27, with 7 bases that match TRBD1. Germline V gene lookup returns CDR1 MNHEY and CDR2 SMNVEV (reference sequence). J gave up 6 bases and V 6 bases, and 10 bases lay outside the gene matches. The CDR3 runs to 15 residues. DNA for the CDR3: TGTGCCAGCAGCTCAACCAGGGGGAGCGCCGGGGAGCTGTTTTTT. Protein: CASSSTRGSAGELFF.

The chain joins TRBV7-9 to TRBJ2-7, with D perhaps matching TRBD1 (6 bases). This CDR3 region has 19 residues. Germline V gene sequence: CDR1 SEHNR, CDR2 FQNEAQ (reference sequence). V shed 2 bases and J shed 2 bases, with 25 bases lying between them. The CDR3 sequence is CASSLRRPNLQGFTYEQYF. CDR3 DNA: TGTGCCAGCAGCTTACGCCGACCAAATCTACAGGGATTCACCTACGAGCAGTACTTC. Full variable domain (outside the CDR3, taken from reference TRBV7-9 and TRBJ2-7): DTGVSQNPRHKITKRGQNVTFRCDPISEHNRLYWYRQTLGQGPEFLTYFQNEAQLEKSRLLSDRFSAERPKGSFSTLEIQRTEQGDSAMYLCASSLRRPNLQGFTYEQYFGPGTRLTVT.

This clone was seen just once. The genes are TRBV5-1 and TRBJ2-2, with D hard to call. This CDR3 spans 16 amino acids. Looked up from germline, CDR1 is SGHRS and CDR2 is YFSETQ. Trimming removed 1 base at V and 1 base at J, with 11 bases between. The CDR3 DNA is TGCGCCAGCAGCTTGACCGAGCTGCAGAACACCGGGGAGCTGTTTTTT. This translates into CASSLTELQNTGELFF. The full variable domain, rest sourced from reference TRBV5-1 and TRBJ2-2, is KAGVTQTPRYLIKTRGQQVTLSCSPISGHRSVSWYQQTPGQGLQFLFEYFSETQRNKGNFPGRFSGRQFSNSRSEMNVSTLELGDSALYLCASSLTELQNTGELFFGEGSRLTVL.

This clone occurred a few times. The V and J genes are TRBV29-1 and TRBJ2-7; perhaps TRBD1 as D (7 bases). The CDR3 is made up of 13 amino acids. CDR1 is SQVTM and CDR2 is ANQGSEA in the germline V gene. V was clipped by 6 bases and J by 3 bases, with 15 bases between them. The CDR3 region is CSVTGRSSYEQYF. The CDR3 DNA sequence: TGCAGCGTGACAGGGAGGTCAAGCTACGAGCAGTACTTC.

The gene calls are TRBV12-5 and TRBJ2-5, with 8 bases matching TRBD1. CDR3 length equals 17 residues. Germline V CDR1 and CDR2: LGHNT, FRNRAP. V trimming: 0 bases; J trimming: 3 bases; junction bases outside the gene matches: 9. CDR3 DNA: TGTGCTAGTGGTTTGGTATCCACGGACAGGGTGGAAGAGACCCAGTACTTC. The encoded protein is CASGLVSTDRVEETQYF.

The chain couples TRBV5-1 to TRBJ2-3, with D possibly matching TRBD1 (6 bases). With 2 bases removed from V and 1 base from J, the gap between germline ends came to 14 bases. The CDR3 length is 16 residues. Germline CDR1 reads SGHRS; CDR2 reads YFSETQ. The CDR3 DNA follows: TGCGCCAGCAGCTTAACCTCACAGGGCCGCACAGATACGCAGTATTTT. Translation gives CASSLTSQGRTDTQYF.

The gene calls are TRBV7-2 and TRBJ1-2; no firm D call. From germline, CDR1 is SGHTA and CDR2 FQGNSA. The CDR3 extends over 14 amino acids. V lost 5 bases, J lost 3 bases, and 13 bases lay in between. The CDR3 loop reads CASSLAGKDYGYTF. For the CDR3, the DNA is TGTGCCAGCAGCCTTGCGGGGAAGGACTATGGCTACACCTTC. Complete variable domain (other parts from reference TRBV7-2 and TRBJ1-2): GAGVSQSPSNKVTEKGKDVELRCDPISGHTALYWYRQSLGQGLEFLIYFQGNSAPDKSGLPSDRFSAERTGGSVSTLTIQRTQQEDSAVYLCASSLAGKDYGYTFGSGTRLTVV.

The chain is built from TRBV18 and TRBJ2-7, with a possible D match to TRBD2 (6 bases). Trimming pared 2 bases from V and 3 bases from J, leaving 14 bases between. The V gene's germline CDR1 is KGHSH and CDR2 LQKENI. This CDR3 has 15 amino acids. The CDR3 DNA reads TGTGCCAGCTCACCAAGAGGGAAGGACTACTACGAGCAGTACTTC. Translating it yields CASSPRGKDYYEQYF.

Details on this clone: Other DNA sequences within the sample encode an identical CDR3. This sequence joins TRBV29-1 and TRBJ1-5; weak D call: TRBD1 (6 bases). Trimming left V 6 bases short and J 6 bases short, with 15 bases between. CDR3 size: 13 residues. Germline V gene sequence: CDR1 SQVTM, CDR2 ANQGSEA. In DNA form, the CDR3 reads TGCAGCGTGACCGCAGGGGCGGGTCAGCCCCAGCATTTT. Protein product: CSVTAGAGQPQHF.

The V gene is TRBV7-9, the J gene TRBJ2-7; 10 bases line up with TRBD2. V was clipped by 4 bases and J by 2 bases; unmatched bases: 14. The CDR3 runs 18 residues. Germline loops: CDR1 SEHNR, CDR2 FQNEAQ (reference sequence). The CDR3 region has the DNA TGTGCCAGCAGCTCGAAAAAAGCGGGGGGGCCAGCGACCTACGAGCAGTACTTC. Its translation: CASSSKKAGGPATYEQYF.

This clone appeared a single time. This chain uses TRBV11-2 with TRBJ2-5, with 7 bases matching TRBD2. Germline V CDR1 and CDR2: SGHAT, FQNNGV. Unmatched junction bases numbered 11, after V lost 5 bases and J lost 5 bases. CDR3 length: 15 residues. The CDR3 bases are TGTGCCAGCAGCCCCTGGGGGGGTGTGGAGGAGACCCAGTACTTC. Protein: CASSPWGGVEETQYF.

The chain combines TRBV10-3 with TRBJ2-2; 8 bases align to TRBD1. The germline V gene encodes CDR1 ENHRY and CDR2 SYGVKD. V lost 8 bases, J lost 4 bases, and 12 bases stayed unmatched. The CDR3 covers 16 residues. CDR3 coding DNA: TGTGCCATCGGGCCCGGCCAGGGGGCGATCACCGGGGAGCTGTTTTTT. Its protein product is CAIGPGQGAITGELFF.

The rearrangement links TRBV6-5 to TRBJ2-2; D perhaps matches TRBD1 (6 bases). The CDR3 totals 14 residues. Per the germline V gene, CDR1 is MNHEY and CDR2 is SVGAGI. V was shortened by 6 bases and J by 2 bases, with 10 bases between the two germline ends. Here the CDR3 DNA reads TGTGCCAGCAGACGGACAGTTAACACCGGGGAGCTGTTTTTT. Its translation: CASRRTVNTGELFF.

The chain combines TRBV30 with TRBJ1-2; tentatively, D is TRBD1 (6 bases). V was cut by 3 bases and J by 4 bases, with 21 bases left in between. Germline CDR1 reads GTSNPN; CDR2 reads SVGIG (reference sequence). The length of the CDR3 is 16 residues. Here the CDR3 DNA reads TGTGCCTGGAGCGCTTGGACAGCCAAGACCAGCTATGGCTACACCTTC. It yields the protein CAWSAWTAKTSYGYTF.

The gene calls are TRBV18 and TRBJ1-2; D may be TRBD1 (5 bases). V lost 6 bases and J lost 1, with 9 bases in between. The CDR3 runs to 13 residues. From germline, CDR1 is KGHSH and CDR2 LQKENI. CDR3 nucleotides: TGTGCCAGCTCCCTCGACAGTAACTATGGCTACACCTTC. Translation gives CASSLDSNYGYTF.

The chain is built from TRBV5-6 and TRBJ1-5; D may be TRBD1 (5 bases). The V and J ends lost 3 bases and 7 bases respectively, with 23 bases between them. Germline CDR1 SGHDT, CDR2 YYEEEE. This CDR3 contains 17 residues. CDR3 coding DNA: TGTGCCAGCAGCTCCTCCGAGGGGATTCGCGGGAAACAGCCCCAGCATTTT. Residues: CASSSSEGIRGKQPQHF.

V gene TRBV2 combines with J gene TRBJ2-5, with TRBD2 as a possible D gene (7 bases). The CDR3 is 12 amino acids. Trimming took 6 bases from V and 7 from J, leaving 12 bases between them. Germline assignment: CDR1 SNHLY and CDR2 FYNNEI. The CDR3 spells CASSGGQGTQYF. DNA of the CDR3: TGTGCCAGCAGCGGGGGGCAGGGGACCCAGTACTTC.

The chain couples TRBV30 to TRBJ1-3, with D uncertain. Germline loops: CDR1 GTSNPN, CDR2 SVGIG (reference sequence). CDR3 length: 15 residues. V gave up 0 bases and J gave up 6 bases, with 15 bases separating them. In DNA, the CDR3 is TGTGCCTGGAGTGTTGGCGGCGGGTGGGAAAACACCATATATTTT. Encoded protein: CAWSVGGGWENTIYF.

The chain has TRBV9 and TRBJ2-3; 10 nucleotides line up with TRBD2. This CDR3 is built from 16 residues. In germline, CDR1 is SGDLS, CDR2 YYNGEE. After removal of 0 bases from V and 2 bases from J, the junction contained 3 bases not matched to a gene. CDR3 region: CASSVVAGGLTDTQYF. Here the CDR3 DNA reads TGTGCCAGCAGCGTAGTAGCGGGAGGCCTCACAGATACGCAGTATTTT.